Reported below is one T cell receptor beta chain. This sample was included in a study of blood T cell repertoires in COVID-19. Study as a whole: The study drew acute and convalescent COVID-19 samples from the United States, Italy and Spain. Sample material is recorded as cDNA or gDNA derived from T cells, B-cell-depleted T cells, or PBMCs.

The authors' processing: Using reference gene primer amplification, nucleated cell counts were estimated. The repertoire was sequenced with immunoSEQ multiplex PCR; TCRdb's copy has only in-frame clones and lacks some. The V and J calls and clone size come from that table; D and trimming were worked out from the DNA. The table lists under 200,000 clones, 70% to 90% of them singletons. This CDR3 is built from 12 residues. V lost 0 bases and J 6 bases, leaving 7 bases between the germline ends. Germline values: CDR1 SGHNT, CDR2 YYREEE (reference sequence). The specimen was peripheral blood. J is TRBJ2-7 and V is TRBV5-4; a possible D gene is TRBD2 (5 bases). The TCR comes from a man aged 60-69 years with active or convalescent COVID-19. The CDR3 DNA follows: TGTGCCAGCAGCTTGGGGGCGGGCGAGCAGTACTTC. Its protein product is CASSLGAGEQYF.